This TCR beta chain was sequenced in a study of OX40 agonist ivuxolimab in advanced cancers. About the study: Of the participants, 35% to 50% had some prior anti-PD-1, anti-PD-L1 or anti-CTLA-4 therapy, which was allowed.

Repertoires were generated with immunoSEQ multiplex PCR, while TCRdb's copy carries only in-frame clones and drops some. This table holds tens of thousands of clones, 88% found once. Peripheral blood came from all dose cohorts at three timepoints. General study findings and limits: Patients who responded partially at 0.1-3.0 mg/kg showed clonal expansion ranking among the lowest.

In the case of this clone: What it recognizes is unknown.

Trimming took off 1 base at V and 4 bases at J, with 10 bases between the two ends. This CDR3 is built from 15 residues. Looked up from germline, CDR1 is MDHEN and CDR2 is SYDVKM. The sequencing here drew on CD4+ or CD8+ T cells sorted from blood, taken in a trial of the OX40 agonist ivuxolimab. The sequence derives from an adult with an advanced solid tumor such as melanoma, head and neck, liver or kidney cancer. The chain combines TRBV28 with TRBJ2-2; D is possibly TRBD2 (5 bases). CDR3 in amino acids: CASSLYPEATGELFF. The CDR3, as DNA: TGTGCCAGCAGTTTATATCCGGAGGCCACCGGGGAGCTGTTTTTT.